What follows are 30 T cell receptor beta chains derived from one specimen sequenced in a study of blood T cell repertoires in COVID-19. Sequencing was performed with immunoSEQ multiplex PCR; in TCRdb, only in-frame clones are kept and a portion is missing. The table has over 75,000 clones, just under 80% seen once. The sequenced sample consisted of peripheral blood. These receptor sequences come from a human donor in a cohort sampled during active COVID-19.

The chain uses TRBV28 and TRBJ2-7; 8 bases line up with TRBD2. The J segment lost 0 bases and the V segment lost 11 bases, leaving 6 bases of the junction unmatched. CDR1 and CDR2 from the germline V gene are MDHEN and SYDVKM. The CDR3 runs 13 residues. The CDR3 bases are TGTGCCGGGGGGAGCGGGAGCTCCTACGAGCAGTACTTC. Its translation: CAGGSGSSYEQYF. Full variable domain (outside the CDR3, taken from reference TRBV28 and TRBJ2-7): DVKVTQSSRYLVKRTGEKVFLECVQDMDHENMFWYRQDPGLGLRLIYFSYDVKMKEKGDIPEGYSVSREKKERFSLILESASTNQTSMYLCAGGSGSSYEQYFGPGTRLTVT.

The chain employs TRBV28 and TRBJ2-7, with TRBD2 identical over 9 bases. V gave up 2 bases and J gave up 6 bases; unmatched junction bases: 8. This CDR3 region has 15 residues. CDR1 is MDHEN, CDR2 SYDVKM, per germline. In DNA, the CDR3 is TGTGCCAGCAGTTTAATTAATAGCGGGAGTGTCGAGCAGTACTTC. Translating gives CASSLINSGSVEQYF.

The chain carries TRBV9 and TRBJ1-1; D call uncertain. Germline V gene lookup returns CDR1 SGDLS and CDR2 YYNGEE. The CDR3 covers 13 residues. V was pared by 1 base and J by 1 base, with 5 bases between. CDR3 loop: CASSVWQNTEAFF. The CDR3 coding sequence is TGTGCCAGCAGCGTATGGCAGAACACTGAAGCTTTCTTT.

This chain links TRBV3-1 (or the pseudogene TRBV3-2) with TRBJ1-2; D ambiguous. The CDR3 length is 14 residues. Between the trimmed V and J ends, which lost 1 base and 0 bases, there was a span of 6 bases. CDR1 LGHDT and CDR2 YNNKEL come from the germline V gene (reference sequence). CDR3 nucleotides: TGTGCCAGCAGCCAAGCAGATACTAACTATGGCTACACCTTC. Protein sequence: CASSQADTNYGYTF.

V is TRBV28 and J is TRBJ1-1; 10 bases match TRBD1. Per the germline V gene, CDR1 is MDHEN and CDR2 is SYDVKM. After removal of 6 bases from V and 12 bases from J, the junction contained 7 bases not matched to a gene. The CDR3 is 12 residues long. The DNA of the CDR3 is TGTGCCAGCAGCCTCGGGACAGGGGCTTCTTTCTTT. It is translated as CASSLGTGASFF. Filled out from reference TRBV28 and TRBJ1-1, the complete variable domain reads DVKVTQSSRYLVKRTGEKVFLECVQDMDHENMFWYRQDPGLGLRLIYFSYDVKMKEKGDIPEGYSVSREKKERFSLILESASTNQTSMYLCASSLGTGASFFGQGTRLTVV.

As to this clone: The junction and the germline gene differ at one end; a read error may be behind it. The same CDR3 is also encoded by other DNA sequences in this sample. V and J are TRBV29-1 and TRBJ1-1, with a possible D match to TRBD1 (6 bases). Germline lookup yields CDR1 SQVTM and CDR2 ANQGSEA. This CDR3 region has 12 residues. CDR3 loop: CSVRTVNTEAFF. The CDR3 region has the DNA TGCAGCGTAAGGACAGTGAACACTGAAGCTTTCTTC.

V usage is TRBV28 and J usage is TRBJ2-5, with TRBD2 matching 13 bases. The CDR3 has 16 residues. Germline values: CDR1 MDHEN, CDR2 SYDVKM. Trimming took 4 bases from V and 3 from J; bases not matched to a gene: 5. CDR3 residues: CASSSRLAGGKETQYF. CDR3 coding DNA: TGTGCCAGCAGTTCGCGACTAGCGGGAGGAAAAGAGACCCAGTACTTC. Full variable domain (rest looked up from reference TRBV28 and TRBJ2-5): DVKVTQSSRYLVKRTGEKVFLECVQDMDHENMFWYRQDPGLGLRLIYFSYDVKMKEKGDIPEGYSVSREKKERFSLILESASTNQTSMYLCASSSRLAGGKETQYFGPGTRLLVL.

V gene TRBV28 combines with J gene TRBJ1-5, with TRBD1 as a possible D gene (5 bases). V lost 5 bases, J lost 0 bases, and 14 bases lay in between. This CDR3 has 16 residues. From germline, CDR1 is MDHEN and CDR2 SYDVKM. CDR3 region: CASSITGLSSNQPQHF. The CDR3 DNA is TGTGCCAGCAGTATTACGGGACTCTCTAGCAATCAGCCCCAGCATTTT.

V usage is TRBV4-1 and J usage is TRBJ1-2; D perhaps matches TRBD1 (5 bases). The CDR3 contains 13 residues. CDR1 MGHRA and CDR2 YSYEKL come from the germline V gene. V shed 0 bases and J shed 8 bases, with 10 bases lying between them. CDR3 residues: CASSQEGGVGYTF. CDR3 DNA: TGCGCCAGCAGCCAAGAGGGGGGTGTAGGCTACACCTTC.

This clone was seen many times. This chain uses TRBV19 with TRBJ1-5; D unresolved. The CDR3 sequence is 14 residues long. Looked up from germline, CDR1 is LNHDA and CDR2 is SQIVND (reference sequence). Trimming took off 5 bases at V and 0 bases at J, with 8 bases between the two ends. The CDR3 reads CASSGPYSNQPQHF. CDR3 sequence (DNA): TGTGCCAGTAGTGGCCCGTATAGCAATCAGCCCCAGCATTTT.

The rearrangement uses TRBV3-1 (or the pseudogene TRBV3-2) and TRBJ2-1; 8 bases map to TRBD2. The V gene end was trimmed by 2 bases and the J gene end by 9 bases; junction bases not matched to a gene: 12. This CDR3 is built from 16 residues. CDR1 and CDR2 (germline): LGHDT, YNNKEL (reference sequence). This CDR3 is CASSQKVGLGRGEQFF. The CDR3, as DNA: TGTGCCAGCAGCCAAAAAGTGGGACTAGGGCGCGGTGAGCAGTTCTTC.

This clone was seen once. The rearrangement links TRBV7-2 to TRBJ2-1, with 11 bases fitting TRBD1. The V gene's germline CDR1 is SGHTA and CDR2 FQGNSA. The CDR3 has 18 residues. Losses at the gene ends were 5 bases for V and 4 bases for J; bases not matched to a gene: 13. For the CDR3, the DNA is TGTGCCAGCAGCCTATTGCCGAGGGGGACAGGGGGGTACAATGAGCAGTTCTTC. Amino acid sequence: CASSLLPRGTGGYNEQFF.

The chain employs TRBV28 and TRBJ2-2, with TRBD2 identical over 9 bases. The CDR3 extends over 14 amino acids. The germline V gene encodes CDR1 MDHEN and CDR2 SYDVKM. The V gene end was trimmed by 4 bases and the J gene end by 7 bases; junction bases not matched to a gene: 4. In DNA form, the CDR3 reads TGTGCCAGCAGTTCCCGCGGGGGGGGCGGGGAGCTGTTTTTT. Its translation: CASSSRGGGGELFF.

The rearrangement joins TRBV28 to TRBJ2-7; perhaps TRBD1 as D (7 bases). This CDR3 contains 14 residues. CDR1 is MDHEN and CDR2 is SYDVKM in the germline V gene. Trimming left V 3 bases short and J 5 bases short, with 14 bases between. CDR3 sequence reads: CASSLEQGGDEQYF. In DNA form, the CDR3 reads TGTGCCAGCAGTTTGGAGCAGGGGGGTGACGAGCAGTACTTC.

The V and J genes are TRBV6-5 and TRBJ1-6; 8 bases agree with TRBD1. Per the germline V gene, CDR1 is MNHEY and CDR2 is SVGAGI. CDR3 length: 15 amino acids. Trimming removed 7 bases from V and 10 bases from J; junction bases left unmatched: 12. The CDR3 loop is CASKTSGGADSPLHF. In nucleotides, the CDR3 is TGTGCCAGCAAGACATCAGGGGGCGCGGACTCACCCCTCCACTTT.

DNA of the CDR3: TGTGCCAGCAGTGATAGGGGGGGGAGCAATCAGCCCCAGCATTTT. As protein: CASSDRGGSNQPQHF. This chain connects TRBV2 to TRBJ1-5; tentative D call: TRBD1 (6 bases). The length of the CDR3 is 15 residues. CDR1 SNHLY and CDR2 FYNNEI come from the germline V gene. With 3 bases removed from V and 1 base from J, the gap between germline ends came to 10 bases.

The rearrangement joins TRBV5-6 to TRBJ2-4; 8 nucleotides line up with TRBD2. The CDR3 has 14 residues. CDR1 SGHDT and CDR2 YYEEEE come from the germline V gene. The J segment lost 3 bases and the V segment lost 2 bases, leaving 1 base of the junction unmatched. CDR3 region: CASSFRGGKNIQYF. The CDR3 bases are TGTGCCAGCAGCTTTCGGGGGGGCAAAAACATTCAGTACTTC.

The J gene is TRBJ1-4, the V gene TRBV5-1; 8 nucleotides align to TRBD1. Germline assignment: CDR1 SGHRS and CDR2 YFSETQ. The CDR3 is 13 residues long. J lost 6 bases, V lost 4 bases, and 2 bases had no gene match. CDR3 sequence reads: CASSLTGDEKLFF. For the CDR3, the DNA is TGCGCCAGCAGCCTGACAGGGGATGAAAAACTGTTTTTT.

This chain links TRBV18 with TRBJ1-1; 7 bases are a match to TRBD1. With V trimmed by 11 bases and J by 4 bases, 10 bases remained unmatched. The CDR3 extends over 13 amino acids. Germline V gene lookup returns CDR1 KGHSH and CDR2 LQKENI. Here the CDR3 reads CAGTKQGSTEAFF. The DNA of the CDR3 is TGTGCCGGAACTAAACAGGGGAGCACTGAAGCTTTCTTT.

Many counts were recorded for this clone. This sequence joins TRBV28 and TRBJ1-2; D gene ambiguous. This CDR3 is 16 amino acids long. V shed 4 bases and J shed 4 bases, with 19 bases lying between them. Germline V CDR1 and CDR2: MDHEN, SYDVKM. The CDR3 nucleotides are TGTGCCAGCAGTTCCTTCCCGAACACAGAACCCTATGGCTACACCTTC. Amino acids: CASSSFPNTEPYGYTF.

The V gene is TRBV5-1, the J gene TRBJ1-4, with TRBD1 identical over 9 bases. The CDR3 loop spans 17 amino acids. J gave up 5 bases and V 0 bases, and 8 bases lay outside the gene matches. Germline CDR1 reads SGHRS; CDR2 reads YFSETQ. This CDR3 reads CASSLGSGTGRNEKLFF. Here the CDR3 DNA reads TGCGCCAGCAGCTTGGGATCCGGGACAGGGCGAAATGAAAAACTGTTTTTT.

The chain links TRBV6-1 to TRBJ2-2, with a weak D call TRBD1 (6 bases). This CDR3 is built from 14 residues. Per germline, CDR1 MNHNS and CDR2 SASEGT. Trimming removed 3 bases from V and 5 bases from J, with 10 bases in between. The CDR3 DNA reads as TGTGCCAGCAGTGAGCAGGGGATGACCGGGGAGCTGTTTTTT. Encoded protein: CASSEQGMTGELFF.

This clone has a single count. The chain recombines TRBV3-1 (or the pseudogene TRBV3-2) with TRBJ1-1; D is unclear. This CDR3 comprises 15 residues. Trimming cost V 2 bases and J 1 base, with 11 bases left between them. Germline-derived CDR1 and CDR2 are LGHDT and YNNKEL (reference sequence). CDR3 sequence: CASSQNPGRNTEAFF. The CDR3 nucleotides are TGTGCCAGCAGCCAAAACCCGGGGAGGAACACTGAAGCTTTCTTT.

This clone was seen a handful of times. This chain connects TRBV9 to TRBJ2-5, with 7 bases fitting TRBD1. V gave up 3 bases and J gave up 5 bases; unmatched junction bases: 10. The CDR3 sequence is 15 residues long. The V gene's germline CDR1 is SGDLS and CDR2 YYNGEE. CDR3: CASSAGDRDAETQYF. Written as DNA, the CDR3 is TGTGCCAGCAGCGCCGGGGACAGAGATGCGGAGACCCAGTACTTC.

This clone was seen only once. The CDR3 bases are TGCAGCGTTGCAACATACAGACCGAACAATGAGCAGTTCTTC. Translated: CSVATYRPNNEQFF. The rearrangement joins TRBV29-1 to TRBJ2-1; D ambiguous. Trimming stripped 4 bases from V and 5 bases from J, with 15 bases between. Germline-derived CDR1 and CDR2 are SQVTM and ANQGSEA. CDR3 length equals 14 residues.

V gene TRBV5-1 combines with J gene TRBJ2-3; D is perhaps TRBD1 (6 bases). Germline V gene data show CDR1 as SGHRS and CDR2 as YFSETQ. This CDR3 contains 12 residues. V lost 3 bases, J lost 12 bases, and 14 bases lay in between. CDR3 amino acids: CASSSPPDSQYF. The CDR3 coding sequence is TGCGCCAGCAGCTCGCCGCCGGACAGTCAGTATTTT.

This chain links TRBV24-1 with TRBJ2-3; the match to TRBD2 covers 8 bases. The CDR3 is made up of 16 amino acids. V gave up 7 bases and J gave up 4 bases; unmatched junction bases: 12. CDR1 KGHDR and CDR2 SFDVKD come from the germline V gene. The CDR3 coding sequence is TGTGCCACCAGCTCGCGGGGGGAGAGAAGGTCAGATACGCAGTATTTT. Translation gives CATSSRGERRSDTQYF.

CDR3 sequence: CASSLLQGRYEQYF. CDR3 nucleotides: TGTGCCAGCAGCTTACTACAGGGGCGCTACGAGCAGTACTTC. The chain combines TRBV7-8 with TRBJ2-7; 7 bases agree with TRBD1. V shed 2 bases and J 3 bases; nucleotides not matched to a gene: 4. There are 14 residues in the CDR3. The germline gives CDR1 SGHVS, CDR2 FQNEAQ.

The chain uses TRBV6-1 and TRBJ1-6, with D perhaps TRBD1 (6 bases). With 2 bases removed from V and 7 bases from J, the gap between germline ends came to 18 bases. Germline V lookup: CDR1 MNHNS, CDR2 SASEGT. The CDR3 sequence is 17 residues long. CDR3 sequence reads: CASSERGGIDSNSPLHF. The CDR3 bases are TGTGCCAGCAGTGAAAGGGGGGGAATCGACTCGAATTCACCCCTCCACTTT.

This rearrangement joins TRBV5-3 to TRBJ1-1; D might be TRBD1 (5 bases). TRBV5-3 is an open reading frame, and its role is uncertain. V lost 5 bases to trimming and J lost 0 bases, with 17 bases between them. CDR3 size: 16 residues. The CDR3 loop is CARRRKGKSVNTEAFF. CDR3 coding DNA: TGTGCCAGAAGGCGTAAGGGGAAGTCGGTGAACACTGAAGCTTTCTTT.